These 19 T cell receptor beta chains came from one sample sequenced in a study of shared clonotypes between healthy human individuals. The method was immunoSEQ multiplex PCR; TCRdb's version includes in-frame clones alone and lacks a portion of them. The sample lists some 550,000 clones, around 97% occurring once. Sample: naive CD4+ T cells sorted from blood. This sample's subset: CD45RA+ positively selected. These TCRs come from a woman in her twenties or thirties in good health.

The rearrangement uses TRBV28 and TRBJ1-2; D gene ambiguous. This CDR3 is built from 11 residues. From germline, CDR1 is MDHEN and CDR2 SYDVKM. V gave up 8 bases and J gave up 8 bases, with 12 bases separating them. The chain's CDR3 is CASSSPGGYTF. The CDR3 DNA sequence: TGTGCCAGCTCCAGTCCCGGGGGCTACACCTTC.

Remarks on this clone: Its ends do not fully match the called genes, so a read error is possible. The CDR3 DNA sequence: TGTGCCAGCAGCTTGCGGATAGTCCACCAAGAGACCCAGTACTTC. Protein sequence: CASSLRIVHQETQYF. The chain couples TRBV5-1 to TRBJ2-5; D not certain. This CDR3 has 15 residues. The germline V gene has CDR1 SGHRS and CDR2 YFSETQ. The full variable domain, its missing parts supplied by reference TRBV5-1 and TRBJ2-5, is KAGVTQTPRYLIKTRGQQVTLSCSPISGHRSVSWYQQTPGQGLQFLFEYFSETQRNKGNFPGRFSGRQFSNSRSEMNVSTLELGDSALYLCASSLRIVHQETQYFGPGTRLLVL.

The rearrangement links TRBV7-9 to TRBJ2-7, with D unresolved. Germline CDR1 and CDR2: SEHNR and FQNEAQ (reference sequence). CDR3 length: 15 residues. Trimming removed 9 bases from V and 0 bases from J, with 18 bases in between. The CDR3 reads CASNNPKKDSYEQYF. The CDR3 DNA follows: TGTGCCAGTAACAACCCGAAGAAAGACTCCTACGAGCAGTACTTC.

This chain links TRBV2 with TRBJ2-3; 7 nucleotides match TRBD1. J lost 0 bases, V lost 5 bases, and 5 bases had no gene match. CDR3 size: 15 residues. Germline loops: CDR1 SNHLY, CDR2 FYNNEI. In DNA, the CDR3 is TGTGCCAGCAGTAGACAGGGAGCTAGCACAGATACGCAGTATTTT. This encodes CASSRQGASTDTQYF. Variable domain in full (rest from reference TRBV2 and TRBJ2-3): EPEVTQTPSHQVTQMGQEVILRCVPISNHLYFYWYRQILGQKVEFLVSFYNNEISEKSEIFDDQFSVERPDGSNFTLKIRSTKLEDSAMYFCASSRQGASTDTQYFGPGTRLTVL.

V gene TRBV28 combines with J gene TRBJ2-7, with 10 bases lining up with TRBD2. V lost 3 bases, J lost 6 bases, and 5 bases stayed unmatched. This CDR3 comprises 14 residues. Germline CDR1 is MDHEN and CDR2 is SYDVKM. The CDR3: CASSFLAGDREQYF. DNA for the CDR3: TGTGCCAGCAGTTTTCTAGCGGGAGATCGCGAGCAGTACTTC.

V is TRBV28 and J is TRBJ2-1; 10 bases fit TRBD2. V gave up 3 bases and J gave up 4 bases; unmatched junction bases: 6. The CDR3 has 16 amino acids. The germline gives CDR1 MDHEN, CDR2 SYDVKM. CDR3 amino acids: CASSFSSGRRYNEQFF. The CDR3 nucleotides read TGTGCCAGCAGTTTTTCTAGCGGGAGACGTTACAATGAGCAGTTCTTC.

The V call is TRBV7-9, the J call TRBJ2-1; D is unclear. V was clipped by 8 bases and J by 10 bases, with 6 bases between them. CDR3 length equals 9 residues. The germline CDR1 and CDR2 sequences are SEHNR and FQNEAQ (reference sequence). The CDR3: CASGYEQFF. In DNA form, the CDR3 reads TGTGCCAGCGGATACGAGCAGTTCTTC.

V and J are TRBV5-1 and TRBJ2-1; D gene uncertain. This CDR3 has 16 amino acids. Germline CDR1 SGHRS, CDR2 YFSETQ. Trimming removed 6 bases at V and 0 bases at J, with 16 bases between. CDR3 sequence reads: CASTRYTGSSYNEQFF. The CDR3 DNA sequence: TGCGCCAGCACCCGTTATACCGGGTCCTCCTACAATGAGCAGTTCTTC.

The chain couples TRBV21-1 to TRBJ2-1; the D call TRBD2 from the table was never checked on the DNA. TRBV21-1 is a pseudogene segment. The CDR3 extends over 19 amino acids. In DNA, the CDR3 is TGTGCCAGCAGCAAATCCTCCGGCCGACGGGAAACTCCCTACAATGAGCAGTTCTTC. This encodes CASSKSSGRRETPYNEQFF.

This chain uses TRBV18 with TRBJ1-1; D is possibly TRBD1 (6 bases). V was cut by 5 bases and J by 4 bases, with 11 bases left in between. The CDR3 sequence is 13 residues long. Germline loops: CDR1 KGHSH, CDR2 LQKENI. The CDR3 sequence: CASSTLDSTEAFF. The CDR3 coding sequence is TGTGCCAGCTCAACCTTGGACAGCACTGAAGCTTTCTTT.

The gene calls are TRBV18 and TRBJ1-1; D call uncertain. In germline, CDR1 is KGHSH, CDR2 LQKENI. The CDR3 contains 13 residues. Trimming cost V 4 bases and J 11 bases, with 17 bases left between them. The CDR3, as DNA: TGTGCCAGCTCACGCAACCAAGTTGAAGAGGCTTTCTTT. Encoded protein: CASSRNQVEEAFF. Full variable domain (rest looked up from reference TRBV18 and TRBJ1-1): NAGVMQNPRHLVRRRGQEARLRCSPMKGHSHVYWYRQLPEEGLKFMVYLQKENIIDESGMPKERFSAEFPKEGPSILRIQQVVRGDSAAYFCASSRNQVEEAFFGQGTRLTVV.

The CDR3 reads CASSYRVLTSYNEQFF. The DNA of the CDR3 is TGTGCCAGCAGTTACAGGGTCTTGACCTCCTACAATGAGCAGTTCTTC. This rearrangement joins TRBV6-5 to TRBJ2-1; unclear D gene. V was pared by 2 bases and J by 0 bases, with 11 bases between. The CDR3 contains 16 residues. Germline loops: CDR1 MNHEY, CDR2 SVGAGI.

This clone has more than one count but fewer than ten. In the same sample, other DNA sequences code for this CDR3. This sequence joins TRBV18 and TRBJ1-5, with D unclear. The CDR3 contains 14 residues. V lost 2 bases and J 2 bases, leaving 7 bases between the germline ends. Germline CDR1 is KGHSH and CDR2 is LQKENI. CDR3 in DNA: TGTGCCAGCTCACCAGGCGGGGGCAATCAGCCCCAGCATTTT. As protein: CASSPGGGNQPQHF.

In DNA form, the CDR3 reads TGTGCCAGCAGTCCGCAGGGTAACTATGGCTACACCTTC. This codes for CASSPQGNYGYTF. The rearrangement joins TRBV27 to TRBJ1-2; perhaps TRBD1 as D (5 bases). CDR1 and CDR2 (germline): MNHEY, SMNVEV (reference sequence). This CDR3 region has 13 residues. V shed 5 bases and J shed 1 base, with 8 bases lying between them.

The chain carries TRBV19 and TRBJ2-1, with a possible D match to TRBD2 (6 bases). Trimming cost V 4 bases and J 1 base, with 14 bases left between them. The length of the CDR3 is 16 residues. Germline loops: CDR1 LNHDA, CDR2 SQIVND (reference sequence). The CDR3 here is CASSKELAKSYNEQFF. The DNA for the CDR3 is TGTGCCAGTAGTAAGGAGCTAGCGAAATCCTACAATGAGCAGTTCTTC.

This chain connects TRBV7-9 to TRBJ2-1, with 8 bases fitting TRBD1. CDR3 length: 14 amino acids. The germline gives CDR1 SEHNR, CDR2 FQNEAQ (reference sequence). The J segment lost 8 bases and the V segment lost 5 bases, leaving 8 bases of the junction unmatched. CDR3 sequence (DNA): TGTGCCAGCAGCCTCCAGACAGGGGAGGATGAGCAGTTCTTC. The encoded protein is CASSLQTGEDEQFF.

The chain carries TRBV7-9 and TRBJ2-1; D may be TRBD1 or TRBD2 (5 bases each). Germline lookup yields CDR1 SEHNR and CDR2 FQNEAQ (reference sequence). This CDR3 contains 15 residues. V lost 2 bases and J lost 9, with 17 bases in between. CDR3 sequence (DNA): TGTGCCAGCAGCTTACCGATAGGGACGGATACTGAGCAGTTCTTC. It translates to CASSLPIGTDTEQFF.

The chain joins TRBV5-1 to TRBJ2-3; 7 nucleotides align to TRBD2. This CDR3 spans 13 amino acids. The germline V gene has CDR1 SGHRS and CDR2 YFSETQ. V lost 6 bases, J lost 4 bases, and 5 bases stayed unmatched. In DNA, the CDR3 is TGCGCCAGCAACGACCGGGGGGCAGATACGCAGTATTTT. As protein: CASNDRGADTQYF.

The chain carries TRBV27 and TRBJ2-1, with a possible D match to TRBD1 (6 bases). The CDR3 has 15 amino acids. CDR1 is MNHEY, CDR2 SMNVEV, per germline (reference sequence). Trimming removed 6 bases from V and 2 bases from J, with 14 bases in between. CDR3 amino acids: CASRLPGTPYNEQFF. The CDR3, as DNA: TGTGCCAGCAGATTACCCGGGACACCCTACAATGAGCAGTTCTTC.